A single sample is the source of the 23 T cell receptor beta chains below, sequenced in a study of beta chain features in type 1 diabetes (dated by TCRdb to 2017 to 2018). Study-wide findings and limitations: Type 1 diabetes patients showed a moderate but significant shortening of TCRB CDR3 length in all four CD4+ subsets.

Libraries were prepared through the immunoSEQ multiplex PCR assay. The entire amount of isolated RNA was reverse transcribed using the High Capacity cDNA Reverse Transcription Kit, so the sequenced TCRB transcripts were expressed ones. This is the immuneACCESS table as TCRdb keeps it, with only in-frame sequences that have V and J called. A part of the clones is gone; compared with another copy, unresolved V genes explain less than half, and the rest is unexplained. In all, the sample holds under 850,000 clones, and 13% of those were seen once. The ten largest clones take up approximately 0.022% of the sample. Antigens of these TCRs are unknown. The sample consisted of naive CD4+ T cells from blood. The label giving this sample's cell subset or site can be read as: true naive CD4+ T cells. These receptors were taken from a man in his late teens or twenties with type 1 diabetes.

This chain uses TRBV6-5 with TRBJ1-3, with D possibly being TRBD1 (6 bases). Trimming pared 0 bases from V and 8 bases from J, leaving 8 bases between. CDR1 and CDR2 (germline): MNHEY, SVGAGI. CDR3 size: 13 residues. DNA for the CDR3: TGTGCCAGCAGTTACTCGAAGGGGGACACCATATATTTT. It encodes CASSYSKGDTIYF.

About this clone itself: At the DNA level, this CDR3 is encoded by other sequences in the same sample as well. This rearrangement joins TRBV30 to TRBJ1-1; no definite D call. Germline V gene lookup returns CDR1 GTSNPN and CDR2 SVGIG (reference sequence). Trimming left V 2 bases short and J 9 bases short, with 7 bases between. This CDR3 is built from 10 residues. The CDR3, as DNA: TGTGCCTGGAGTAGAGGAAAAGCTTTCTTT. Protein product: CAWSRGKAFF.

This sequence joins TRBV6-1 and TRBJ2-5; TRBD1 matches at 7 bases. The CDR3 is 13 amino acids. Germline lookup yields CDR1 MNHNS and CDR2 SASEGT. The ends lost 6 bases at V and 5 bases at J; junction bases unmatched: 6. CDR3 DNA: TGTGCCAGCAGCCCACAGGGGAGCGAGACCCAGTACTTC. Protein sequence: CASSPQGSETQYF.

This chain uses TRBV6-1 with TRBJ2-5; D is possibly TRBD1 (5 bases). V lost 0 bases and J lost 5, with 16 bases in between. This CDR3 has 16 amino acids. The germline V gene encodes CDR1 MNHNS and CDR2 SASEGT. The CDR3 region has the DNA TGTGCCAGCAGTGAAGCGACGCTACAGGCTGGGGAGACCCAGTACTTC. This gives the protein CASSEATLQAGETQYF.

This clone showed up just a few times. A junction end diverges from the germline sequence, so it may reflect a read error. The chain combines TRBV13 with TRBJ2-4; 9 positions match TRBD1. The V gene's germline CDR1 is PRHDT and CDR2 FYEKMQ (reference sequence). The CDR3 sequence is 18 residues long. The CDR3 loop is CASSLGSGQGKAKNIQYF. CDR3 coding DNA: TGTGCCAGCAGCCTAGGATCCGGACAGGGGAAAGCCAAAAACATTCAGTACTTC.

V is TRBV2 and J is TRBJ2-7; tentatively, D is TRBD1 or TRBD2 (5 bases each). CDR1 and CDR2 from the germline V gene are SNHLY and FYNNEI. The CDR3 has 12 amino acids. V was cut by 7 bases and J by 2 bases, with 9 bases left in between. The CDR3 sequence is CASNGGTYEQYF. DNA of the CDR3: TGTGCCAGCAATGGGGGAACCTACGAGCAGTACTTC. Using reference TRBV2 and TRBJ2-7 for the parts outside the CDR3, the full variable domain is EPEVTQTPSHQVTQMGQEVILRCVPISNHLYFYWYRQILGQKVEFLVSFYNNEISEKSEIFDDQFSVERPDGSNFTLKIRSTKLEDSAMYFCASNGGTYEQYFGPGTRLTVT.

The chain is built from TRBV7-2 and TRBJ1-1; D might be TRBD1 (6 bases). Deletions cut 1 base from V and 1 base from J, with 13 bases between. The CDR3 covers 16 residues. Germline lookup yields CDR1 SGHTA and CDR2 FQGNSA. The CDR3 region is CASSLDYRAQNTEAFF. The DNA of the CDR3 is TGTGCCAGCAGCTTAGACTACAGGGCCCAGAACACTGAAGCTTTCTTT.

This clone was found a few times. CDR3 DNA sequence: TGTGCCAGCAGCGCTGGGGGGACTGATGGCTACACCTTC. Translating gives CASSAGGTDGYTF. The J gene is TRBJ1-2, the V gene TRBV7-3; possible D gene TRBD1, 5 bases. The length of the CDR3 is 13 residues. Trimming stripped 5 bases from V and 6 bases from J, with 13 bases between. Germline lookup yields CDR1 SGHTA and CDR2 FQGTGA.

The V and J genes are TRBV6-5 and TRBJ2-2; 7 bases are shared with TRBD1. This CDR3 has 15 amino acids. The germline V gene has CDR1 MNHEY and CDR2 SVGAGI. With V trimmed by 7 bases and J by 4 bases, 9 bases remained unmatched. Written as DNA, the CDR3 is TGTGCCAGCATTAGTCGACAGGGTTTCACCGGGGAGCTGTTTTTT. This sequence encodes CASISRQGFTGELFF.

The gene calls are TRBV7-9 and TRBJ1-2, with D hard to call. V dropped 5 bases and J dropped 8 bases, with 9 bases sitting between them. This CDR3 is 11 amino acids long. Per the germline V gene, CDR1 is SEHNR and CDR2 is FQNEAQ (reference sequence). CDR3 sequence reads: CASSVYRGYTF. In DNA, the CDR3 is TGTGCCAGCAGCGTGTATAGAGGCTACACCTTC.

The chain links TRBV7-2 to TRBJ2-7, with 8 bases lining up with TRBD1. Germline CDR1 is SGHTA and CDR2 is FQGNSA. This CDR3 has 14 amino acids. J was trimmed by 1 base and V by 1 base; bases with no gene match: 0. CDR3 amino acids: CASSLDRGSYEQYF. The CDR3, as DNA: TGTGCCAGCAGCTTAGACAGGGGGTCCTACGAGCAGTACTTC.

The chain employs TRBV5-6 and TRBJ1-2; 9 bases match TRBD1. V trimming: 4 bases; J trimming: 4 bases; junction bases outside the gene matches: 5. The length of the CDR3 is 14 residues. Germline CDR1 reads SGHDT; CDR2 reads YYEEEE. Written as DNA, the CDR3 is TGTGCCAGCAGCCCCCGACAGGGGGTCTATGGCTACACCTTC. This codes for CASSPRQGVYGYTF.

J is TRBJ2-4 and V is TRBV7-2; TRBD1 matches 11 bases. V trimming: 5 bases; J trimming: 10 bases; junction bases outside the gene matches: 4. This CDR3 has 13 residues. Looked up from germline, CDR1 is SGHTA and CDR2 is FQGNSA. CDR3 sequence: CASSPWDRGIQYF. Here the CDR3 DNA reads TGTGCCAGCAGCCCGTGGGACAGGGGGATTCAGTACTTC.

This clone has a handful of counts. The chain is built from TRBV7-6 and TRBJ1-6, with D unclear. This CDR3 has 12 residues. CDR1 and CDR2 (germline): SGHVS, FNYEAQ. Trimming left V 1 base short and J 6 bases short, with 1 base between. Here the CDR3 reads CASSLVNSPLHF. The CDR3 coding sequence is TGTGCCAGCAGCTTAGTTAATTCACCCCTCCACTTT.

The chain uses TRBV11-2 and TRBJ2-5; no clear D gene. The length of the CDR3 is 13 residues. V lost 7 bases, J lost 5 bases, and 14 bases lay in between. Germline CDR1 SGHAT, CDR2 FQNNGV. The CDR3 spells CASNWIIGETQYF. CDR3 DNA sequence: TGTGCCAGCAACTGGATTATCGGGGAGACCCAGTACTTC.

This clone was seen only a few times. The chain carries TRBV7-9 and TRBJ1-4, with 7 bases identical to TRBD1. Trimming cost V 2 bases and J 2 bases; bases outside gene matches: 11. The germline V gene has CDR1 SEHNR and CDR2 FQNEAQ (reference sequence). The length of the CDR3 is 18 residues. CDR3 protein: CASSLKKGATFTNEKLFF. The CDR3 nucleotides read TGTGCCAGCAGCTTAAAGAAGGGGGCTACGTTCACTAATGAAAAACTGTTTTTT.

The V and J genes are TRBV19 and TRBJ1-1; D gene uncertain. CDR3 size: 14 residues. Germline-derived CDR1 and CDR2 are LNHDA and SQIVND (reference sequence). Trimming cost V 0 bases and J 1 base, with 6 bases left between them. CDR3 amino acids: CASSIDGGNTEAFF. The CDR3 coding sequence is TGTGCCAGTAGTATAGATGGAGGGAACACTGAAGCTTTCTTT.

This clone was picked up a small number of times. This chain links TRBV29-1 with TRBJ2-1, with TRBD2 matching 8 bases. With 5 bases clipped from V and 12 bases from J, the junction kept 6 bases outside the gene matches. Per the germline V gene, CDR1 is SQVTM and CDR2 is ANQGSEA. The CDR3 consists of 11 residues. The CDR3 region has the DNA TGCAGCGTTCGGACTAGCTCGGTGCAGTTCTTC. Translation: CSVRTSSVQFF.

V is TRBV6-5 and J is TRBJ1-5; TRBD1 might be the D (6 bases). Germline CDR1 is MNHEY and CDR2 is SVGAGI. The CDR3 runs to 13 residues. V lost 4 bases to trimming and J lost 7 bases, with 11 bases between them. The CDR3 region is CASSSYQGQPQHF. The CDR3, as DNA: TGTGCCAGCAGTTCCTACCAGGGGCAGCCCCAGCATTTT.

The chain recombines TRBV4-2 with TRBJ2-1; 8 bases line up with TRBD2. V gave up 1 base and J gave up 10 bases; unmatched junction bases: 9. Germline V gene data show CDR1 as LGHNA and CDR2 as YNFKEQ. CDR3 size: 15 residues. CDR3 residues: CASSQGSGGPVEQFF. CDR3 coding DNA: TGTGCCAGCAGCCAAGGGAGCGGGGGCCCCGTGGAGCAGTTCTTC.

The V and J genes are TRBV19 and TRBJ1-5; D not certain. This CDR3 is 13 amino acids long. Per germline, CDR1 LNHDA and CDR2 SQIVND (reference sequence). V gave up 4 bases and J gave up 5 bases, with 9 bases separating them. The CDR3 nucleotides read TGTGCCAGTAGTAACATGTTGGATCAGCCCCAGCATTTT. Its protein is CASSNMLDQPQHF.

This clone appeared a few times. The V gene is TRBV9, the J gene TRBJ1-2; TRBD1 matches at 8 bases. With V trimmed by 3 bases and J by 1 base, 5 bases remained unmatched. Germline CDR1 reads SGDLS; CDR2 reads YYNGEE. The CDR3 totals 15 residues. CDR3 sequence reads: CASSGNGQGNYGYTF. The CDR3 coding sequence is TGTGCCAGCAGCGGAAACGGACAGGGTAACTATGGCTACACCTTC. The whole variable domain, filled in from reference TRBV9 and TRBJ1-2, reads DSGVTQTPKHLITATGQRVTLRCSPRSGDLSVYWYQQSLDQGLQFLIQYYNGEERAKGNILERFSAQQFPDLHSELNLSSLELGDSALYFCASSGNGQGNYGYTFGSGTRLTVV.

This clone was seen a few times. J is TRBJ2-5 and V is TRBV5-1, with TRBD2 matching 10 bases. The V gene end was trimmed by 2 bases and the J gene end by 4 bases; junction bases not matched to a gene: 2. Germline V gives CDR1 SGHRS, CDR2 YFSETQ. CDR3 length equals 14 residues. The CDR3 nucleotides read TGCGCCAGCAGCTTTTCTAGCGGGGGAGAGACCCAGTACTTC. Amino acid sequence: CASSFSSGGETQYF.